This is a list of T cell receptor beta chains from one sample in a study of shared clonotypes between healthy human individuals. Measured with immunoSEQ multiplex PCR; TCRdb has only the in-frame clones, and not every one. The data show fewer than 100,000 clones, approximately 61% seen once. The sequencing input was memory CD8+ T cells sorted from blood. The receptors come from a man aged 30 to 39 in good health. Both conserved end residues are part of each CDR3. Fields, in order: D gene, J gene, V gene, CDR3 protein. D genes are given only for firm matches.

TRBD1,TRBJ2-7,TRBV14,CASSQNPTGVGEQYF
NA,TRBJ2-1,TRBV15,CATSRTKEQFF
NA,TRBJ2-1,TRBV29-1,CSASREGARSYNEQFF
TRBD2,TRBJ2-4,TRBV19,CASSILAGGPAKNIQYF
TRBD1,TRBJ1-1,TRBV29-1,CTCSGGASTEAFF
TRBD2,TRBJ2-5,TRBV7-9,CASSPPVEAGVAETQYF
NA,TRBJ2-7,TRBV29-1,CSVVVFGGSYEQYF
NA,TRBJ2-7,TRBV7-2,CASSLKGGGPYEQYF
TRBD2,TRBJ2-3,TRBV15,CATSRDRGRSTRDTQYF
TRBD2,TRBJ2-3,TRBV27,CASRLAGSDTQYF
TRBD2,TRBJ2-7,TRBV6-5,CASRLAGEGYEQYF
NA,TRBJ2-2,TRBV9,CASSVAPLWRGANTGELFF
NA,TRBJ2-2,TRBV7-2,CASSFGRHTGELFF
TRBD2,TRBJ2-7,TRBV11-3,CASSLYYRRTSGSSYEQYF
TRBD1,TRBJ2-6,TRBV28,CASTLGQPSGANVLTF
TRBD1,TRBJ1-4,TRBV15,CATSRIRQGKEKLFF
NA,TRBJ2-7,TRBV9,CASSVATEPASEQYF